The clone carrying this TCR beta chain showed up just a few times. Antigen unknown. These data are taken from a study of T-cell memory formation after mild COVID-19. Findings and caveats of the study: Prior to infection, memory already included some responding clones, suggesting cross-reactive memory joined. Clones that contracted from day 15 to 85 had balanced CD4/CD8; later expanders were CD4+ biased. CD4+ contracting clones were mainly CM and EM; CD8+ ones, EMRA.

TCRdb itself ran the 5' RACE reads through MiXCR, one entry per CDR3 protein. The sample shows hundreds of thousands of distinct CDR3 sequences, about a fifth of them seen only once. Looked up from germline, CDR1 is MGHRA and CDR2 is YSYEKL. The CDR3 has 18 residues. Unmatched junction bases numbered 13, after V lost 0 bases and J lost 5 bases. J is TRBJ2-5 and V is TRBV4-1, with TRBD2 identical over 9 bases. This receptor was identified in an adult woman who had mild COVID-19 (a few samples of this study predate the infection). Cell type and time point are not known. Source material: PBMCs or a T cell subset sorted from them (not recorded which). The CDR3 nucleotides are TGCGCCAGCAGCCAAGACGCGGGCTGGCGGGGGGGCCGGGAGACCCAGTACTTC. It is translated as CASSQDAGWRGGRETQYF.